What follows are 24 T cell receptor beta chains derived from one specimen sequenced in a study of cytomegalovirus exposure and HLA in healthy donors. The study ran its PCR with 60 Vbeta and 13 Jbeta primers. The repertoire was sequenced with immunoSEQ multiplex PCR; TCRdb's copy has only in-frame clones and lacks some. The sample lists 150,000 or so clones, around two thirds occurring once. Sequencing input: PBMCs. Every receptor here comes from a man in his late teens or twenties in good health and CMV-seropositive.

The rearrangement uses TRBV4-1 and TRBJ1-1; TRBD1 aligns across 7 bases. Germline V gives CDR1 MGHRA, CDR2 YSYEKL. V was clipped by 1 base and J by 8 bases; unmatched bases: 10. The CDR3 is 15 residues long. CDR3 coding DNA: TGCGCCAGCAGCCAAGTTGAAGGGACAGCGACCGAAGCTTTCTTT. Encoded protein: CASSQVEGTATEAFF.

The rearrangement links TRBV11-2 to TRBJ2-7; a weak D match, TRBD2 (7 bases). V was trimmed by 3 bases and J by 0 bases, leaving 12 bases between them. The CDR3 is 15 amino acids. Germline CDR1 reads SGHAT; CDR2 reads FQNNGV. The CDR3 nucleotides read TGTGCCAGCAGCTTGGGGAGGGGGAGCTCCTACGAGCAGTACTTC. Its protein product is CASSLGRGSSYEQYF.

In DNA form, the CDR3 reads TGCGCCAGCAGCCAAGATAGTATCTGGGGGACTACGAACACCGGGGAGCTGTTTTTT. Protein sequence: CASSQDSIWGTTNTGELFF. The chain recombines TRBV4-1 with TRBJ2-2; 7 nucleotides align to TRBD2. The CDR3 spans 19 residues. J gave up 0 bases and V 0 bases, and 10 bases lay outside the gene matches. Germline values: CDR1 MGHRA, CDR2 YSYEKL.

The chain carries TRBV28 and TRBJ2-3, with 10 bases fitting TRBD2. With 6 bases clipped from V and 8 bases from J, the junction kept 8 bases outside the gene matches. Germline loops: CDR1 MDHEN, CDR2 SYDVKM. This CDR3 has 14 residues. The CDR3 spells CASRYLAGAGTQYF. CDR3 nucleotides: TGTGCCAGCAGATATCTAGCGGGAGCTGGTACGCAGTATTTT.

The rearrangement uses TRBV4-3 and TRBJ1-1, with D unresolved. In germline, CDR1 is LGHNA, CDR2 YSLEER. Trimming stripped 0 bases from V and 1 base from J, with 21 bases between. The CDR3 covers 19 residues. CDR3 sequence (DNA): TGCGCCAGCAGCCAAGATACAATCGCCCAGCGGCCTAAGAACACTGAAGCTTTCTTT. This translates into CASSQDTIAQRPKNTEAFF.

This rearrangement joins TRBV2 to TRBJ1-5; 10 bases agree with TRBD1. Germline V gene sequence: CDR1 SNHLY, CDR2 FYNNEI. This CDR3 region has 14 residues. J was trimmed by 7 bases and V by 6 bases; bases with no gene match: 6. DNA for the CDR3: TGTGCCAGCAGAGGGACAGGGGAAGGACAGCCCCAGCATTTT. Its protein product is CASRGTGEGQPQHF.

This chain links TRBV10-2 with TRBJ2-7; 10 positions match TRBD2. With 4 bases clipped from V and 2 bases from J, the junction kept 8 bases outside the gene matches. The CDR3 covers 16 residues. The germline gives CDR1 WSHSY, CDR2 SAAADI. DNA of the CDR3: TGCGCCAGCAGTGGCCCTAGCGGGAGAAGTGCCTACGAGCAGTACTTC. It specifies CASSGPSGRSAYEQYF.

V and J are TRBV11-3 and TRBJ2-1; D not certain. Trimming left V 1 base short and J 7 bases short, with 11 bases between. Germline V lookup: CDR1 SGHNT, CDR2 YENEEA. There are 14 residues in the CDR3. The CDR3 coding sequence is TGTGCCAGCAGCTTAGTCTCTCAGAATAATGAGCAGTTCTTC. Translation gives CASSLVSQNNEQFF.

The chain uses TRBV18 and TRBJ2-7; the match to TRBD2 covers 7 bases. V shed 5 bases, J shed 2 bases, and the junction held 6 bases outside the gene matches. Per the germline V gene, CDR1 is KGHSH and CDR2 is LQKENI. The CDR3 runs 14 residues. The CDR3 here is CASSRLAQPYEQYF. CDR3 nucleotide sequence: TGTGCCAGCTCAAGACTAGCCCAACCCTACGAGCAGTACTTC.

The rearrangement links TRBV5-6 to TRBJ2-5; 10 bases match TRBD2. The CDR3 has 15 residues. Germline values: CDR1 SGHDT, CDR2 YYEEEE. J gave up 5 bases and V 4 bases, and 8 bases lay outside the gene matches. The CDR3 nucleotides are TGTGCCAGCAGCCAAGCGGGAGGGTTTTGGGAGACCCAGTACTTC. It codes for CASSQAGGFWETQYF.

The chain combines TRBV10-1 with TRBJ1-4, with D possibly matching TRBD1 (5 bases). The V end lost 7 bases, the J end lost 6 bases, and 21 bases lay between the germline ends. The germline V gene has CDR1 WNHNN and CDR2 SYGVQD (reference sequence). The CDR3 has 16 amino acids. The CDR3 bases are TGCGCCAGCAACACACAGGTCCGGGGGTTATATGAAAAACTGTTTTTT. This codes for CASNTQVRGLYEKLFF.

The rearrangement joins TRBV18 to TRBJ1-1; D is ambiguous. The CDR3 spans 12 residues. Trimming left V 4 bases short and J 1 base short, with 4 bases between. Germline values: CDR1 KGHSH, CDR2 LQKENI. CDR3 region: CASSLRNTEAFF. The CDR3 DNA sequence: TGTGCCAGCTCACTCAGGAACACTGAAGCTTTCTTT. Full variable domain (remainder filled in from reference TRBV18 and TRBJ1-1): NAGVMQNPRHLVRRRGQEARLRCSPMKGHSHVYWYRQLPEEGLKFMVYLQKENIIDESGMPKERFSAEFPKEGPSILRIQQVVRGDSAAYFCASSLRNTEAFFGQGTRLTVV.

This clone has a handful of counts. The V call is TRBV28, the J call TRBJ2-7, with a weak D call TRBD1 (6 bases). CDR1 MDHEN and CDR2 SYDVKM come from the germline V gene. CDR3 length: 15 residues. V lost 7 bases to trimming and J lost 8 bases, with 24 bases between them. CDR3 in amino acids: CASTPTGQFLRKQYF. The CDR3 DNA is TGTGCCAGCACTCCGACCGGACAGTTCCTACGAAAGCAGTACTTC.

The chain has TRBV19 and TRBJ1-3, with D hard to call. Germline V gene sequence: CDR1 LNHDA, CDR2 SQIVND (reference sequence). CDR3 size: 13 residues. CDR3 nucleotide sequence: TGTGGGGCCTCGGAGGTATCTGGAAACACCATATATTTT. Protein: CGASEVSGNTIYF. The full variable domain, its missing parts supplied by reference TRBV19 and TRBJ1-3, is DGGITQSPKYLFRKEGQNVTLSCEQNLNHDAMYWYRQDPGQGLRLIYYSQIVNDFQKGDIAEGYSVSREKKESFPLTVTSAQKNPTAFYLCGASEVSGNTIYFGEGSWLTVV.

V gene TRBV19 combines with J gene TRBJ2-5, with D maybe TRBD2 (7 bases). This CDR3 has 15 amino acids. The V end lost 1 base, the J end lost 1 base, and 10 bases lay between the germline ends. Germline V lookup: CDR1 LNHDA, CDR2 SQIVND (reference sequence). CDR3 nucleotide sequence: TGTGCCAGTAGTATAGGGGGGGGGCTCCAAGAGACCCAGTACTTC. It is translated as CASSIGGGLQETQYF.

J is TRBJ2-5 and V is TRBV28; TRBD1 matches 9 bases. The CDR3 is 14 amino acids. Germline CDR1 reads MDHEN; CDR2 reads SYDVKM. The J segment lost 1 base and the V segment lost 6 bases, leaving 3 bases of the junction unmatched. The CDR3 spells CASRTGGGQETQYF. The CDR3 nucleotides are TGTGCCAGCAGGACAGGGGGAGGCCAAGAGACCCAGTACTTC. The full variable domain, in which reference TRBV28 and TRBJ2-5 provide the parts outside the CDR3, is DVKVTQSSRYLVKRTGEKVFLECVQDMDHENMFWYRQDPGLGLRLIYFSYDVKMKEKGDIPEGYSVSREKKERFSLILESASTNQTSMYLCASRTGGGQETQYFGPGTRLLVL.

The gene calls are TRBV5-4 and TRBJ2-7; TRBD2 matches at 12 bases. The CDR3 consists of 14 residues. In germline, CDR1 is SGHNT, CDR2 YYREEE (reference sequence). V gave up 9 bases and J gave up 2 bases; unmatched junction bases: 6. In DNA, the CDR3 is TGTGCCACCGAAGGACTAGCGGGGCCCTACGAGCAGTACTTC. As protein: CATEGLAGPYEQYF.

The genes are TRBV10-3 and TRBJ1-5; unclear D gene. CDR1 and CDR2 from the germline V gene are ENHRY and SYGVKD. Between the trimmed V and J ends, which lost 3 bases and 3 bases, there was a span of 15 bases. The CDR3 runs to 16 residues. The CDR3 DNA is TGTGCCATCAGTGAAGCTCCGGACTCTCCCAATCAGCCCCAGCATTTT. This translates into CAISEAPDSPNQPQHF.

This clone was detected once. The rearrangement joins TRBV28 to TRBJ1-3; a weak D match, TRBD1 (5 bases). Deletions cut 1 base from V and 8 bases from J, with 9 bases between. In germline, CDR1 is MDHEN, CDR2 SYDVKM. This CDR3 region has 13 residues. CDR3 residues: CASSLSGRDTIYF. In DNA form, the CDR3 reads TGTGCCAGCAGTTTATCAGGGCGAGACACCATATATTTT.

The chain couples TRBV12-5 to TRBJ2-2; D possibly corresponds to TRBD1 (5 bases). V lost 2 bases and J 3 bases, leaving 13 bases between the germline ends. The CDR3 runs to 16 residues. The germline V gene has CDR1 LGHNT and CDR2 FRNRAP. The CDR3 is CASGLFRGLYTGELFF. CDR3 nucleotide sequence: TGTGCTAGTGGTTTGTTTAGGGGCTTATACACCGGGGAGCTGTTTTTT.

The chain employs TRBV27 and TRBJ2-5; TRBD1 matches 9 bases. The ends lost 2 bases at V and 7 bases at J; junction bases unmatched: 5. The CDR3 is 14 residues long. Germline-derived CDR1 and CDR2 are MNHEY and SMNVEV (reference sequence). CDR3 residues: CASSLTGGAGTQYF. CDR3 nucleotides: TGTGCCAGCAGTTTAACAGGGGGCGCTGGGACCCAGTACTTC.

The genes are TRBV19 and TRBJ2-7; D is uncertain. V gave up 7 bases and J gave up 1 base, with 5 bases separating them. Germline CDR1 reads LNHDA; CDR2 reads SQIVND (reference sequence). This CDR3 has 11 amino acids. The CDR3 loop is CASKYSYEQYF. The CDR3 region has the DNA TGTGCCAGTAAATATTCCTACGAGCAGTACTTC. The full variable domain, completed using reference TRBV19 and TRBJ2-7, is DGGITQSPKYLFRKEGQNVTLSCEQNLNHDAMYWYRQDPGQGLRLIYYSQIVNDFQKGDIAEGYSVSREKKESFPLTVTSAQKNPTAFYLCASKYSYEQYFGPGTRLTVT.

The gene calls are TRBV7-6 and TRBJ2-6; D possibly corresponds to TRBD1 (6 bases). V lost 5 bases and J lost 0, with 14 bases in between. The germline CDR1 and CDR2 sequences are SGHVS and FNYEAQ. This CDR3 contains 17 residues. The CDR3 region is CASSPRQASSGANVLTF. For the CDR3, the DNA is TGTGCCAGCAGCCCCCGACAGGCAAGCTCTGGGGCCAACGTCCTGACTTTC.

Turning to this clone: The junction departs from the called germline gene at one end, perhaps through a read error. This CDR3 is CASSLEGTSGYNEQFF. In DNA form, the CDR3 reads TGTGCTAGCAGCTTAGAGGGGACTAGCGGCTACAATGAGCAGTTCTTC. This chain connects TRBV7-7 to TRBJ2-1, with 11 nucleotides matching TRBD2. The CDR3 spans 16 residues. CDR1 is SSHAT, CDR2 FNYEAQ, per germline (reference sequence).